This record concerns one TCR beta chain sequence. Its antigen is unknown. Lysates of CMV-infected fibroblasts at about 10 ug/mL stimulated these cells. Memory cells lacking CD40L and CD69 with high CD45RO were sorted. A roughly 20-hour stimulation of CD8-depleted PBMCs used anti-CD28/CD49d costimulation, CD40-blocking antibody and enfuvirtide. This record comes from a study of persistence of HIV-infected CD4 T cells. Background on the study: Isolated cells were CMV- and HIV-1 Gag-responding CD4+ T cells.

This CDR3 region has 13 residues. From germline, CDR1 is ENHRY and CDR2 SYGVKD. Trimming shortened V by 5 bases and J by 0 bases, and 5 bases separated the two germline ends. Sequencing used immunoSEQ version 4 in survey mode. Each sample used up to about 1 ug genomic DNA diluted to 10 ng/uL. Assay: immunoSEQ multiplex PCR; the TCRdb copy retains only in-frame clones and omits some. The sample consists of about 48,000 clones, 75% to 85% of them appearing once. V and J are TRBV10-3 and TRBJ1-5; the D is unclear. The clonotype was recovered from an adult man with HIV who was CMV-seropositive. This sample comprised CD4+ T cells sorted from PBMCs after roughly 18-hour stimulation, obtained from a patient who received antiretroviral therapy. This CDR3 reads CAISSGSNQPQHF. DNA for the CDR3: TGTGCCATCAGTTCTGGTAGCAATCAGCCCCAGCATTTT.